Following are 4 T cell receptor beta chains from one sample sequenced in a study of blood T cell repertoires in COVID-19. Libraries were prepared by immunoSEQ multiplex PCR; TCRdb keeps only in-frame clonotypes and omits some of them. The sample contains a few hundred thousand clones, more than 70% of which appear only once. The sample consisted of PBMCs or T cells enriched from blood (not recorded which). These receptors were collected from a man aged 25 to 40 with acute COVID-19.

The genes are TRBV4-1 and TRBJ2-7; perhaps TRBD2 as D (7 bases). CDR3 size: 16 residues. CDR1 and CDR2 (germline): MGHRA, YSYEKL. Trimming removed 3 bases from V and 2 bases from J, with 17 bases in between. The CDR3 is CASSQGHGGLPYEQYF. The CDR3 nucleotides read TGCGCCAGCAGCCAGGGACACGGGGGGTTACCCTACGAGCAGTACTTC.

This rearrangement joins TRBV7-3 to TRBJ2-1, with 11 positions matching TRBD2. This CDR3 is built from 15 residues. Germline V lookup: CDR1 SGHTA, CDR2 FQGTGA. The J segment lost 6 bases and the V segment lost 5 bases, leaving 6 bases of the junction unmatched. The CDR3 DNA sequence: TGTGCCAGCAGCCCGCTAGCGGGGGGTTCCAATGAGCAGTTCTTC. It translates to CASSPLAGGSNEQFF.

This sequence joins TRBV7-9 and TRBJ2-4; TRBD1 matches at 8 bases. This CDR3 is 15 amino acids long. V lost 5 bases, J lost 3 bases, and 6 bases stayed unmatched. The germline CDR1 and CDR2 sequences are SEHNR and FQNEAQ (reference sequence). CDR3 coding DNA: TGTGCCAGCAGCCCCGGACAGGGTGTCAAAAACATTCAGTACTTC. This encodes CASSPGQGVKNIQYF.

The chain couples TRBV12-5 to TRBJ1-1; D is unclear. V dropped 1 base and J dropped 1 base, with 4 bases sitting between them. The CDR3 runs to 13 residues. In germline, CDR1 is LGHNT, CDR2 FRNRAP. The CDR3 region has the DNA TGTGCTAGTGGTTTGGACACGAACACTGAAGCTTTCTTT. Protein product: CASGLDTNTEAFF.